The present T cell receptor beta chain was sequenced within a study of cytotoxic CD8 clonotypes in ibrutinib-treated CLL. TCRdb's table, derived via immunoSEQ multiplex PCR, lists solely in-frame clones and lacks some. This table holds about 25,000 clones, about 82% found once. Study results and limitations: Clonality (at baseline) was higher than in age-matched healthy donors and tracked circulating CD8+ T-cell counts.

Germline V gene lookup returns CDR1 MGHRA and CDR2 YSYEKL. Unmatched junction bases numbered 11, after V lost 3 bases and J lost 0 bases. This CDR3 has 19 residues. In the case of this clone: No antigen is known for it.

The source material was PBMCs, sampled after 24 months of ibrutinib treatment. The chain carries TRBV4-1 and TRBJ2-6; 7 bases fit TRBD1. The TCR originated in a human donor with chronic lymphocytic leukemia. The CDR3 nucleotides are TGCGCCAGCAGCCAGGCCAGAGGGACAGTAATCTCTGGGGCCAACGTCCTGACTTTC. This translates into CASSQARGTVISGANVLTF.